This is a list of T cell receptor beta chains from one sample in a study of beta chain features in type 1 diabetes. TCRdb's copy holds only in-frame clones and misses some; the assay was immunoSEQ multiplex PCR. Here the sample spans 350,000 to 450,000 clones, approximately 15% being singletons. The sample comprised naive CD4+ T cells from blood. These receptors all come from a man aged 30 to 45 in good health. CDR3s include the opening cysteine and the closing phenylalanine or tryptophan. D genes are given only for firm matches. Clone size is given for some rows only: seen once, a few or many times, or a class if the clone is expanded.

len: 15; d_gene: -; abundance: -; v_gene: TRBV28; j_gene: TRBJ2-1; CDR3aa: CASSLFGNPYNEQFF; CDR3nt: TGTGCCAGCAGTTTGTTTGGGAATCCCTACAATGAGCAGTTCTTC
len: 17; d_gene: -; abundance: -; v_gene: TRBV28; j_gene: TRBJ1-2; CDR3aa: CASSTYLGALANYGYTF; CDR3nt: TGTGCCAGCAGTACCTATTTGGGGGCGCTTGCTAACTATGGCTACACCTTC
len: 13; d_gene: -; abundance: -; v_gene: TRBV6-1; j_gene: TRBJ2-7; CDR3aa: CASSEVRVDEQYF; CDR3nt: TGTGCCAGCAGTGAAGTAAGAGTCGACGAGCAGTACTTC
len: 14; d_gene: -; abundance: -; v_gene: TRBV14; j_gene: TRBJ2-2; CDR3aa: CASSQVRNTGELFF; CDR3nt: TGTGCCAGCAGCCAAGTGAGGAACACCGGGGAGCTGTTTTTT
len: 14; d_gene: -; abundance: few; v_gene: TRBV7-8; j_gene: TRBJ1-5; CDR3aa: CASSSSRLVKPQHF; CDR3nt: TGTGCCAGCAGCTCCAGCAGGTTGGTGAAGCCCCAGCATTTT
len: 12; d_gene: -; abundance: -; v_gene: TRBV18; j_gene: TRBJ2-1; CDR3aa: CASSPPVNEQFF; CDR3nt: TGTGCCAGCTCACCACCGGTCAATGAGCAGTTCTTC
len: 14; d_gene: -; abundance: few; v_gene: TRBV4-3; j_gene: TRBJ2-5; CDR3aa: CASSANRVKETQYF; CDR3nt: TGCGCCAGCAGCGCAAACAGGGTTAAAGAGACCCAGTACTTC
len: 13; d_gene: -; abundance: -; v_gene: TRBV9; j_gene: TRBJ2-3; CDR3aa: CASSVQGTDTQYF; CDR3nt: TGTGCCAGCAGCGTCCAGGGGACAGATACGCAGTATTTT
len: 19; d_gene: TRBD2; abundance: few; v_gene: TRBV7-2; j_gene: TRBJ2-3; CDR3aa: CASSPSTGLAGSPRGTQYF; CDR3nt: TGTGCCAGCAGCCCAAGTACGGGTTTAGCGGGATCACCGAGGGGTACGCAGTATTTT
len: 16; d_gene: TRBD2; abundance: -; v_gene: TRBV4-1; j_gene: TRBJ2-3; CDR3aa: CASSRYSGGAGDTQYF; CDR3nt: TGCGCCAGCAGCCGCTATAGCGGGGGGGCCGGAGATACGCAGTATTTT
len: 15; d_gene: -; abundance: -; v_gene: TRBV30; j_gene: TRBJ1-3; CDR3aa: CAWSVHGGSGNTIYF; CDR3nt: TGTGCCTGGAGTGTACACGGGGGATCAGGAAACACCATATATTTT
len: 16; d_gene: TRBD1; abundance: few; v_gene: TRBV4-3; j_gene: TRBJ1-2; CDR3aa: CASSQEGTGMDYGYTF; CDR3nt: TGCGCCAGCAGCCAAGAGGGGACAGGGATGGACTATGGCTACACCTTC
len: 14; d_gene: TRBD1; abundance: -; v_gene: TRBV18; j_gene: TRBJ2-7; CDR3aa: CASSQDRGTYEQYF; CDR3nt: TGTGCCAGCTCCCAGGACAGGGGTACCTACGAGCAGTACTTC
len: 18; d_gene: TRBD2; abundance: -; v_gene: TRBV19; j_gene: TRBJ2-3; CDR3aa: CASRKGIKPGGSTDTQYF; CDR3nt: TGTGCCAGTAGAAAGGGGATTAAGCCGGGAGGGAGCACAGATACGCAGTATTTT
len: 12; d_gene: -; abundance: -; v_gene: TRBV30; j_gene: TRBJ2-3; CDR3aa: CAWGQNTDTQYF; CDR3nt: TGTGCCTGGGGACAGAACACAGATACGCAGTATTTT
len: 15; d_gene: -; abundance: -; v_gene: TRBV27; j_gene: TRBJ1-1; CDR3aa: CASSLSWGSGTEAFF; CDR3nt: TGTGCCAGCAGTTTATCCTGGGGGTCGGGCACTGAAGCTTTCTTT
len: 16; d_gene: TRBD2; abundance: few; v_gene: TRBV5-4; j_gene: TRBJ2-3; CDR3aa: CASSQGTSGSTDTQYF; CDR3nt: TGTGCCAGCAGCCAGGGGACTAGCGGAAGCACAGATACGCAGTATTTT
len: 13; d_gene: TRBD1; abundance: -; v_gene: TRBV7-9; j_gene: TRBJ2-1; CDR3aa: CASSRKGAARQFF; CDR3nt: TGTGCCAGCAGCCGAAAGGGGGCGGCCAGACAGTTCTTC
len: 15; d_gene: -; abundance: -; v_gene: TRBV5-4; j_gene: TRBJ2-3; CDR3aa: CASSLDSTSTDTQYF; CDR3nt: TGTGCCAGCAGCTTGGACAGCACTAGCACAGATACGCAGTATTTT
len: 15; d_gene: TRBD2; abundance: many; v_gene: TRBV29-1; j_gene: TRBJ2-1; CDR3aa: CSVVPGTSGGVEQFF; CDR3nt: TGCAGCGTTGTCCCCGGGACTAGCGGGGGTGTTGAGCAGTTCTTC
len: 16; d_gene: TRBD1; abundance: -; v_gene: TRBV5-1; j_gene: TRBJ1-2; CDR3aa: CASSLMPGQGNYGYTF; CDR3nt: TGCGCCAGCAGCTTAATGCCAGGACAGGGAAACTATGGCTACACCTTC
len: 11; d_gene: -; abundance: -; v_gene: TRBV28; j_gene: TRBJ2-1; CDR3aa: CASSFKNEQFF; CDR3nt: TGTGCCAGCAGTTTCAAAAATGAGCAGTTCTTC
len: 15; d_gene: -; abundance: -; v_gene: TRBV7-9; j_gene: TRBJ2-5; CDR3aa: CASSLNGKSQETQYF; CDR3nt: TGTGCCAGCAGCTTAAACGGGAAGAGCCAAGAGACCCAGTACTTC
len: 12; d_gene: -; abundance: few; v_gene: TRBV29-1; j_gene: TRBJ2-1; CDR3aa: CSVVDAGLEQFF; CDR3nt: TGCAGCGTTGTAGATGCGGGGCTGGAGCAGTTCTTC
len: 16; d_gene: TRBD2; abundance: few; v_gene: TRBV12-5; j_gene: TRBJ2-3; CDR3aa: CASGRLAGVFTDTQYF; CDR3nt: TGTGCTAGTGGGAGACTAGCGGGAGTGTTCACAGATACGCAGTATTTT